These 14 T cell receptor beta chains originate from one sample sequenced in a study of T cells in localized non-small cell lung cancer (TCRdb year 2020). Libraries were prepared through the immunoSEQ multiplex PCR assay. The clones in this table, taken by TCRdb from immuneACCESS, are in-frame only. Not every clone is retained; where verified, under half of the shortfall comes from an unresolved V gene, and the cause of the rest is unknown. Counted in this sample were over 1,500 clones; about 33% of them appeared once. The ten biggest clones cover around 25% of the sample. Specimen: normal lung tissue next to the tumor, collected before any cancer treatment. All receptors derive from a female donor of 60 years or more with stage I lung adenocarcinoma.

This clone was picked up a small number of times. This chain links TRBV29-1 with TRBJ2-2; 9 nucleotides align to TRBD1. This CDR3 comprises 12 residues. CDR1 SQVTM and CDR2 ANQGSEA come from the germline V gene. V shed 6 bases and J 7 bases; nucleotides not matched to a gene: 3. The CDR3 sequence is CSVMTGGGELFF. The CDR3 DNA is TGCAGCGTCATGACAGGGGGCGGGGAGCTGTTTTTT.

The chain combines TRBV29-1 with TRBJ2-5; 13 bases line up with TRBD2. V lost 7 bases and J lost 5; bases outside the gene matches: 7. This CDR3 is built from 14 residues. Germline CDR1 reads SQVTM; CDR2 reads ANQGSEA. DNA of the CDR3: TGCAGCGGCGCGACTAGCGGGAGGTGGGAGACCCAGTACTTC. It encodes CSGATSGRWETQYF.

The chain is built from TRBV28 and TRBJ1-1; 9 bases are a match to TRBD1. From germline, CDR1 is MDHEN and CDR2 SYDVKM. CDR3 length: 15 residues. V shed 5 bases and J 5 bases; nucleotides not matched to a gene: 9. Here the CDR3 DNA reads TGTGCCAGCAGTGCGGACAGGGGACGGGGGACTGAAGCTTTCTTT. This translates into CASSADRGRGTEAFF.

The chain recombines TRBV10-3 with TRBJ1-5, with D unresolved. Between the trimmed V and J ends, which lost 0 bases and 0 bases, there was a span of 6 bases. The CDR3 covers 15 residues. CDR1 and CDR2 (germline): ENHRY, SYGVKD. The CDR3 DNA reads TGTGCCATCAGTGAGTCATTCGATAGCAATCAGCCCCAGCATTTT. Its protein is CAISESFDSNQPQHF.

By sample share, this clone is large. V is TRBV6-8 and J is TRBJ2-2; TRBD2 aligns across 7 bases. The CDR3 runs to 15 residues. CDR1 and CDR2 (germline): MNHGY, SAAAGT. After removal of 6 bases from V and 3 bases from J, the junction contained 7 bases not matched to a gene. The CDR3 sequence is CASSPPGGYTGELFF. The CDR3 bases are TGTGCCAGCAGCCCCCCGGGGGGATACACCGGGGAGCTGTTTTTT.

This clone was counted only a few times. This sequence joins TRBV9 and TRBJ1-1, with 7 bases that match TRBD1. The CDR3 consists of 13 residues. Germline CDR1 reads SGDLS; CDR2 reads YYNGEE. Losses at the gene ends were 8 bases for V and 8 bases for J; bases not matched to a gene: 12. The CDR3 DNA follows: TGTGCCAGTCAGCAACAGCCGGACAGGGAAGCTTTCTTT. It codes for CASQQQPDREAFF.

By share of the sample, this clone is medium-sized. This CDR3 reads CASSSEQGTEAFF. CDR3 DNA sequence: TGTGCCAGCAGTTCTGAACAAGGGACTGAAGCTTTCTTT. This chain links TRBV6-8 with TRBJ1-1; D is unclear. Trimming took 4 bases from V and 5 from J, leaving 11 bases between them. CDR3 size: 13 residues. Germline CDR1 reads MNHGY; CDR2 reads SAAAGT.

This clone was observed a few times. The chain recombines TRBV11-3 with TRBJ1-2; TRBD1 matches 9 bases. V dropped 3 bases and J dropped 5; count of bases not matched to a gene: 10. Germline V gives CDR1 SGHNT, CDR2 YENEEA. The CDR3 loop spans 16 amino acids. For the CDR3, the DNA is TGTGCCAGCAGCTTGGGACTTGCACAGGGGGCGTATGGCTACACCTTC. Its protein product is CASSLGLAQGAYGYTF. Filled out from reference TRBV11-3 and TRBJ1-2, the complete variable domain reads EAGVVQSPRYKIIEKKQPVAFWCNPISGHNTLYWYLQNLGQGPELLIRYENEEAVDDSQLPKDRFSAERLKGVDSTLKIQPAELGDSAVYLCASSLGLAQGAYGYTFGSGTRLTVV.

This clone is large in the sample. The genes are TRBV9 and TRBJ1-5; 9 bases match TRBD1. The germline gives CDR1 SGDLS, CDR2 YYNGEE. V lost 6 bases and J lost 5; bases outside the gene matches: 12. The CDR3 sequence is 16 residues long. Written as DNA, the CDR3 is TGTGCCAGCACAAAGGACCGGGACAGGGCCGATCAGCCCCAGCATTTT. Protein: CASTKDRDRADQPQHF. Based on the CDR3 plus reference TRBV9 and TRBJ1-5, the full variable domain is DSGVTQTPKHLITATGQRVTLRCSPRSGDLSVYWYQQSLDQGLQFLIQYYNGEERAKGNILERFSAQQFPDLHSELNLSSLELGDSALYFCASTKDRDRADQPQHFGDGTRLSIL.

The rearrangement uses TRBV4-1 and TRBJ2-7, with D possibly being TRBD1 or TRBD2 (5 bases each). The CDR3 is 15 residues long. Trimming pared 2 bases from V and 3 bases from J, leaving 14 bases between. Germline values: CDR1 MGHRA, CDR2 YSYEKL. The CDR3 DNA is TGCGCCAGCAGCCAATCCCCGGGGCAGAACTACGAGCAGTACTTC. Translating gives CASSQSPGQNYEQYF.

This clone has a handful of counts. The V and J genes are TRBV19 and TRBJ1-1; D is unresolved. The V gene lost 1 base and the J gene lost 3 bases, with 9 bases spanning the gap. Germline loops: CDR1 LNHDA, CDR2 SQIVND (reference sequence). The CDR3 spans 14 residues. In DNA form, the CDR3 reads TGTGCCAGTAGTATAGCGGGAACTTACACTGAAGCTTTCTTT. It translates to CASSIAGTYTEAFF.

By its share, this clone is medium-sized. V and J are TRBV6-8 and TRBJ1-5; 8 bases fit TRBD1. The CDR3 has 16 residues. Germline trimming cut 5 bases from V and 1 base from J; bases unmatched to any gene: 7. From germline, CDR1 is MNHGY and CDR2 SAAAGT. CDR3 nucleotide sequence: TGTGCCAGCAGTACCTGGGGACAGGACAGCAATCAGCCCCAGCATTTT. This codes for CASSTWGQDSNQPQHF.

The chain carries TRBV11-3 and TRBJ2-3; TRBD2 aligns across 9 bases. Germline loops: CDR1 SGHNT, CDR2 YENEEA. Losses at the gene ends were 5 bases for V and 1 base for J; bases not matched to a gene: 4. This CDR3 contains 15 residues. CDR3: CASSPSSGGTDTQYF. DNA of the CDR3: TGTGCCAGCAGCCCCTCTAGCGGGGGCACAGATACGCAGTATTTT. The full variable domain, its missing parts supplied by reference TRBV11-3 and TRBJ2-3, is EAGVVQSPRYKIIEKKQPVAFWCNPISGHNTLYWYLQNLGQGPELLIRYENEEAVDDSQLPKDRFSAERLKGVDSTLKIQPAELGDSAVYLCASSPSSGGTDTQYFGPGTRLTVL.

This clone has just a few counts. J is TRBJ1-1 and V is TRBV15, with a weak D call TRBD1 (6 bases). The CDR3 totals 14 residues. Germline CDR1 reads LNHNV; CDR2 reads YYDKDF (reference sequence). The V end was cut by 0 bases, the J end by 8 bases, with 13 bases between. This CDR3 reads CATSRDGGAGEAFF. The DNA for the CDR3 is TGTGCCACCAGCAGAGATGGGGGGGCCGGGGAAGCTTTCTTT.